A single sample gave rise to the 32 T cell receptor beta chains below, sequenced in a study of blood T cells in healthy people across ages. Together with a sample-barcoded 5' primer, a J-beta primer mix was included in a second PCR lasting roughly 6 to 12 cycles. TCRdb passed the 5' RACE reads through MiXCR, listing each CDR3 protein once. This table holds about 1,500,000 distinct CDR3 sequences, approximately 28% found once. Sample: blood. These receptor sequences come from a woman aged 25 to 45 in good health.

V usage is TRBV5-1 and J usage is TRBJ1-6; 7 nucleotides agree with TRBD1. The CDR3 spans 15 residues. The ends lost 4 bases at V and 7 bases at J; junction bases unmatched: 8. Germline-derived CDR1 and CDR2 are SGHRS and YFSETQ. As DNA, the CDR3 is TGCGCCAGCAGCGCCAACAGGGGAAGGAATTCACCCCTCCACTTT. It is translated as CASSANRGRNSPLHF.

The gene calls are TRBV5-6 and TRBJ2-7, with a tentative D call TRBD1 (5 bases). CDR3 length: 13 residues. Per the germline V gene, CDR1 is SGHDT and CDR2 is YYEEEE. The CDR3 loop is CASSRQRSYEQSV. CDR3 bases: TGTGCCAGCAGCCGACAGCGTTCCTACGAGCAGTCCGTC.

This clonotype was seen a few times. The chain has TRBV5-1 and TRBJ2-1; D is perhaps TRBD1 or TRBD2 (6 bases each). Germline V gene sequence: CDR1 SGHRS, CDR2 YFSETQ. V shed 5 bases and J shed 9 bases, with 21 bases lying between them. CDR3 length: 15 residues. CDR3 in DNA: TGCGCCAGCAGTACGAGGACGGAGGGGGGTGGTGAGCAGTTCTTC. Residues: CASSTRTEGGGEQFF.

A word on this clonotype: The germline gene is not matched at one end of the junction; a read error may be the cause. J is TRBJ1-4 and V is TRBV4-1; D possibly corresponds to TRBD1 (6 bases). Germline assignment: CDR1 MGHRA and CDR2 YSYEKL. This CDR3 is 13 amino acids long. The CDR3 DNA reads TGCGCCGGCAGCCAGGGGCACTATGAAAAACTGTTTTTT. Amino acids: CAGSQGHYEKLFF.

This clonotype has just a few counts. The chain is built from TRBV20-1 and TRBJ2-3; 10 positions match TRBD2. With V trimmed by 6 bases and J by 8 bases, 8 bases remained unmatched. The germline V gene encodes CDR1 DFQATT and CDR2 SNEGSKA (reference sequence). This CDR3 has 13 amino acids. For the CDR3, the DNA is TGCAGTGCCACTAGCGGGGTCGGTCCTACGCAGTATTTT. Protein sequence: CSATSGVGPTQYF.

The chain recombines TRBV18 with TRBJ1-4; no clear D. V was clipped by 2 bases and J by 8 bases, with 12 bases between them. This CDR3 is 14 amino acids long. Germline CDR1 KGHSH, CDR2 LQKENI. The CDR3, as DNA: TGTGCCAGCTCACCAGGGGTCCAAGAGGAAAAACTGTTTTTT. It specifies CASSPGVQEEKLFF.

This sequence joins TRBV28 and TRBJ2-4; weak D call: TRBD1 (6 bases). Trimming took 10 bases from V and 0 from J, leaving 13 bases between them. The CDR3 is 14 residues long. Looked up from germline, CDR1 is MDHEN and CDR2 is SYDVKM. The CDR3 spells CATGQLLAKNIQYF. DNA of the CDR3: TGTGCCACCGGACAGTTATTAGCCAAAAACATTCAGTACTTC. Together with reference TRBV28 and TRBJ2-4, the CDR3 gives the full variable domain: DVKVTQSSRYLVKRTGEKVFLECVQDMDHENMFWYRQDPGLGLRLIYFSYDVKMKEKGDIPEGYSVSREKKERFSLILESASTNQTSMYLCATGQLLAKNIQYFGAGTRLSVL.

This clonotype was found many times. This chain joins TRBV28 and TRBJ2-1, with no clear D. The CDR3 loop spans 11 amino acids. Between the trimmed V and J ends, which lost 10 bases and 7 bases, there was a span of 11 bases. The germline CDR1 and CDR2 sequences are MDHEN and SYDVKM. Here the CDR3 DNA reads TGTGCCACGTTCGGGTCGAATGAGCAGTTCTTC. Its translation is CATFGSNEQFF.

There are many counts of this clonotype. The genes are TRBV12-3 or TRBV12-4 and TRBJ2-5, with unresolved D. This CDR3 has 13 amino acids. V was cut by 6 bases and J by 3 bases, with 11 bases left in between. DNA of the CDR3: TGTGCCAGCAGCTTTCTAGGAGAAGAGACCCAGTACTTC. It yields the protein CASSFLGEETQYF.

Comments on this clonotype: A read error may produce the germline difference seen at one junction end. The chain carries TRBV7-2 and TRBJ2-1; 7 positions agree with TRBD2. The CDR3 is 15 amino acids. Per germline, CDR1 SGHTA and CDR2 FQGNSA. The CDR3 region is CASSESGVSCNEQFF. CDR3 coding DNA: TGTGCCAGCAGCGAGAGCGGGGTCTCCTGCAATGAGCAGTTCTTC. Using reference TRBV7-2 and TRBJ2-1 for the parts outside the CDR3, the full variable domain is GAGVSQSPSNKVTEKGKDVELRCDPISGHTALYWYRQSLGQGLEFLIYFQGNSAPDKSGLPSDRFSAERTGGSVSTLTIQRTQQEDSAVYLCASSESGVSCNEQFFGPGTRLTVL.

This chain uses TRBV12-3 or TRBV12-4 with TRBJ1-5; D possibly corresponds to TRBD1 (5 bases). The CDR3 sequence is 13 residues long. V lost 6 bases and J 4 bases, leaving 10 bases between the germline ends. DNA of the CDR3: TGTGCCAGCAGCTGGGACCAAAATCAGCCCCAGCATTTT. It yields the protein CASSWDQNQPQHF.

This clonotype was picked up many times. The chain carries TRBV7-8 and TRBJ1-2; 9 bases are shared with TRBD1. This CDR3 has 13 amino acids. Germline-derived CDR1 and CDR2 are SGHVS and FQNEAQ. Unmatched junction bases numbered 6, after V lost 1 base and J lost 12 bases. The CDR3 region has the DNA TGTGCCAGCAGCTTAGGGGGGACAGGGAGTGACACCTTC. Its translation is CASSLGGTGSDTF.

The gene calls are TRBV15 and TRBJ2-3, with 8 positions matching TRBD2. V trimming: 3 bases; J trimming: 2 bases; junction bases outside the gene matches: 10. Germline V lookup: CDR1 LNHNV, CDR2 YYDKDF (reference sequence). The CDR3 covers 17 residues. DNA of the CDR3: TGTGCCACCAGCAGTGTGGTAGCGGGGAAAAACACAGATACGCAGTATTTT. Protein sequence: CATSSVVAGKNTDTQYF. Full variable domain (remainder filled in from reference TRBV15 and TRBJ2-3): DAMVIQNPRYQVTQFGKPVTLSCSQTLNHNVMYWYQQKSSQAPKLLFHYYDKDFNNEADTPDNFQSRRPNTSFCFLDIRSPGLGDTAMYLCATSSVVAGKNTDTQYFGPGTRLTVL.

About this clonotype itself: The germline gene is not matched at one end of the junction; a read error may be the cause. The rearrangement links TRBV24-1 to TRBJ1-5; D call uncertain. CDR1 is KGHDR and CDR2 is SFDVKD in the germline V gene. The CDR3 is made up of 17 amino acids. CDR3 residues: CATSDSTRPDSDQPQHF. In nucleotides, the CDR3 is TGTGCCACCAGTGACTCTACAAGGCCGGATAGCGATCAGCCCCAGCATTTT.

This clonotype was found many times. This chain connects TRBV10-3 to TRBJ2-7; D is unresolved. Trimming pared 0 bases from V and 2 bases from J, leaving 8 bases between. Germline CDR1 and CDR2: ENHRY and SYGVKD. The length of the CDR3 is 14 residues. CDR3 loop: CAISESTLAYEQYF. In nucleotides, the CDR3 is TGTGCCATCAGTGAGTCGACTCTAGCCTACGAGCAGTACTTC.

The V gene is TRBV7-9, the J gene TRBJ2-4, with D perhaps matching TRBD1 (5 bases). The V end lost 3 bases, the J end lost 13 bases, and 13 bases lay between the germline ends. CDR1 is SEHNR and CDR2 is FQNEAQ in the germline V gene (reference sequence). The CDR3 has 12 amino acids. CDR3 residues: CASSLSGKEQYF. The CDR3 nucleotides are TGTGCCAGCAGCTTGTCAGGGAAGGAGCAGTACTTC.

This chain uses TRBV7-3 with TRBJ2-3, with no clear D. This CDR3 spans 13 amino acids. The V gene's germline CDR1 is SGHTA and CDR2 FQGTGA. Between the trimmed V and J ends, which lost 4 bases and 5 bases, there was a span of 10 bases. The CDR3 DNA reads as TGTGCCAGCAGCTCCCTGGCGGAAGATACGCAGTATTTT. Its translation is CASSSLAEDTQYF.

The table lists this clonotype with many counts. V gene TRBV20-1 combines with J gene TRBJ1-2; D is undetermined. Trimming shortened V by 4 bases and J by 5 bases, and 11 bases separated the two germline ends. The CDR3 has 12 amino acids. Germline CDR1 DFQATT, CDR2 SNEGSKA (reference sequence). The CDR3 DNA reads as TGCAGTGCTAACGTCGGGGTTTATGGCTACACCTTC. Amino acids: CSANVGVYGYTF.

The rearrangement links TRBV6-5 to TRBJ1-2, with 7 bases that match TRBD1. V trimming: 2 bases; J trimming: 3 bases; junction bases outside the gene matches: 3. Germline V gene sequence: CDR1 MNHEY, CDR2 SVGAGI. This CDR3 has 14 amino acids. For the CDR3, the DNA is TGTGCCAGCAGTTACGGCGGGACAGACTATGGCTACACCTTC. Amino acid sequence: CASSYGGTDYGYTF.

In regard to this clonotype: This may be a read error: a much more frequent sequence differs by one nucleotide. The genes are TRBV12-3 or TRBV12-4 and TRBJ1-6, with D possibly TRBD1 on 5 matching bases. V lost 7 bases to trimming and J lost 8 bases, with 21 bases between them. The CDR3 totals 16 residues. The DNA for the CDR3 is TGTGCCAGCACAACCTTTGCCGGGACTTCGGATTCACCCCTCCACTTT. Its protein is CASTTFAGTSDSPLHF.

The sample holds a few counts of this clonotype. The J gene is TRBJ2-5, the V gene TRBV7-2, with D perhaps matching TRBD1 (6 bases). The V gene lost 7 bases and the J gene lost 5 bases, with 14 bases spanning the gap. Germline CDR1 is SGHTA and CDR2 is FQGNSA. The CDR3 spans 13 residues. CDR3 in amino acids: CASTPYREETQYF. For the CDR3, the DNA is TGTGCCAGCACCCCATACAGGGAGGAGACCCAGTACTTC.

The table lists this clonotype with many counts. This rearrangement joins TRBV29-1 to TRBJ1-1; TRBD1 is a possible D gene (5 bases). The CDR3 is 12 amino acids. The ends were cut back, 4 bases at V and 1 base at J, with 7 bases in the middle. Germline CDR1 reads SQVTM; CDR2 reads ANQGSEA. This chain's CDR3 is CSVGGGNTEAFF. In DNA, the CDR3 is TGCAGCGTTGGGGGGGGGAACACTGAAGCTTTCTTT.

The chain combines TRBV5-1 with TRBJ2-5; 9 positions match TRBD1. Looked up from germline, CDR1 is SGHRS and CDR2 is YFSETQ. The V gene end was trimmed by 4 bases and the J gene end by 0 bases; junction bases not matched to a gene: 4. The CDR3 spans 15 residues. In DNA, the CDR3 is TGCGCCAGCAGCCAGGGACAGGGACACCAAGAGACCCAGTACTTC. This codes for CASSQGQGHQETQYF.

This clonotype was observed a few times. The V call is TRBV12-3 or TRBV12-4, the J call TRBJ2-1, with 10 nucleotides matching TRBD1. This CDR3 is built from 15 residues. The junction had 7 bases not matched to a gene; V was cut back by 1 base and J by 10 bases. This CDR3 reads CASSLGDRGRAEQFF. The CDR3 DNA reads TGTGCCAGCAGTTTAGGGGACAGGGGCCGGGCGGAGCAGTTCTTC.

This clonotype was found a few times. The chain employs TRBV5-1 and TRBJ2-1, with D unresolved. CDR1 is SGHRS and CDR2 is YFSETQ in the germline V gene. V was clipped by 0 bases and J by 10 bases, with 5 bases between them. The CDR3 runs to 11 residues. DNA for the CDR3: TGCGCCAGCAGCTTGGAAACGGAGCAGTTCTTC. Translation gives CASSLETEQFF. Based on the CDR3 plus reference TRBV5-1 and TRBJ2-1, the full variable domain is KAGVTQTPRYLIKTRGQQVTLSCSPISGHRSVSWYQQTPGQGLQFLFEYFSETQRNKGNFPGRFSGRQFSNSRSEMNVSTLELGDSALYLCASSLETEQFFGPGTRLTVL.

Turning to this clonotype: One end of the junction is discordant with germline, which a read error may explain. The chain joins TRBV12-3 or TRBV12-4 to TRBJ1-4, with 9 bases matching TRBD1. The CDR3 spans 14 residues. CDR3 DNA: TGTGCCAGCAGGGCGACAGGGGGTAATGAAAAACGGTTTTTT. This translates into CASRATGGNEKRFF.

This clonotype has ten or more counts. This chain links TRBV2 with TRBJ1-4; D call uncertain. CDR1 is SNHLY and CDR2 is FYNNEI in the germline V gene. This CDR3 contains 14 residues. Trimming removed 7 bases from V and 5 bases from J, with 14 bases in between. The CDR3 protein is CASKRLPANEKLFF. The CDR3 coding sequence is TGTGCCAGCAAGAGACTACCGGCGAATGAAAAACTGTTTTTT.

Regarding this clonotype: A much larger clone differs from this one at a single base, so this may be a read error. For the CDR3, the DNA is TGCGTCAGCAGCCATGCGCCGGGACAGACCTACGAGCAGTACTTC. The encoded protein is CVSSHAPGQTYEQYF. The V and J genes are TRBV4-3 and TRBJ2-7; 7 bases match TRBD1. Germline V gives CDR1 LGHNA, CDR2 YSLEER. This CDR3 is built from 15 residues.

The V and J genes are TRBV19 and TRBJ1-1; 9 bases align to TRBD1. The CDR3 length is 15 residues. Germline V gives CDR1 LNHDA, CDR2 SQIVND (reference sequence). After removal of 7 bases from V and 3 bases from J, the junction contained 9 bases not matched to a gene. CDR3 region: CASNRDRDPYTEAFF. CDR3 sequence (DNA): TGTGCCAGTAACCGGGACAGGGATCCGTACACTGAAGCTTTCTTT.

This chain connects TRBV7-2 to TRBJ1-6; D possibly corresponds to TRBD1 (6 bases). The germline CDR1 and CDR2 sequences are SGHTA and FQGNSA. The germline V and J ends were trimmed by 3 bases and 3 bases, with 15 bases remaining between them. This CDR3 comprises 17 residues. Here the CDR3 reads CASSFRDTPHYNSPLHF. The DNA of the CDR3 is TGTGCCAGCAGCTTCAGGGACACCCCGCACTATAATTCACCCCTCCACTTT.

The chain has TRBV5-1 and TRBJ2-5; D possibly corresponds to TRBD2 (6 bases). This CDR3 is built from 14 residues. Trimming left V 2 bases short and J 3 bases short, with 11 bases between. Germline V gives CDR1 SGHRS, CDR2 YFSETQ. CDR3 nucleotide sequence: TGCGCCAGCAGCTTAGGGAGGTGGAAAGAGACCCAGTACTTC. The encoded protein is CASSLGRWKETQYF.

The genes are TRBV30 and TRBJ2-3; 7 bases are a match to TRBD1. CDR1 and CDR2 (germline): GTSNPN, SVGIG (reference sequence). With 4 bases clipped from V and 5 bases from J, the junction kept 3 bases outside the gene matches. This CDR3 contains 12 residues. In DNA form, the CDR3 reads TGTGCCTGGAACAGGGGTTTAGATACGCAGTATTTT. Protein product: CAWNRGLDTQYF.